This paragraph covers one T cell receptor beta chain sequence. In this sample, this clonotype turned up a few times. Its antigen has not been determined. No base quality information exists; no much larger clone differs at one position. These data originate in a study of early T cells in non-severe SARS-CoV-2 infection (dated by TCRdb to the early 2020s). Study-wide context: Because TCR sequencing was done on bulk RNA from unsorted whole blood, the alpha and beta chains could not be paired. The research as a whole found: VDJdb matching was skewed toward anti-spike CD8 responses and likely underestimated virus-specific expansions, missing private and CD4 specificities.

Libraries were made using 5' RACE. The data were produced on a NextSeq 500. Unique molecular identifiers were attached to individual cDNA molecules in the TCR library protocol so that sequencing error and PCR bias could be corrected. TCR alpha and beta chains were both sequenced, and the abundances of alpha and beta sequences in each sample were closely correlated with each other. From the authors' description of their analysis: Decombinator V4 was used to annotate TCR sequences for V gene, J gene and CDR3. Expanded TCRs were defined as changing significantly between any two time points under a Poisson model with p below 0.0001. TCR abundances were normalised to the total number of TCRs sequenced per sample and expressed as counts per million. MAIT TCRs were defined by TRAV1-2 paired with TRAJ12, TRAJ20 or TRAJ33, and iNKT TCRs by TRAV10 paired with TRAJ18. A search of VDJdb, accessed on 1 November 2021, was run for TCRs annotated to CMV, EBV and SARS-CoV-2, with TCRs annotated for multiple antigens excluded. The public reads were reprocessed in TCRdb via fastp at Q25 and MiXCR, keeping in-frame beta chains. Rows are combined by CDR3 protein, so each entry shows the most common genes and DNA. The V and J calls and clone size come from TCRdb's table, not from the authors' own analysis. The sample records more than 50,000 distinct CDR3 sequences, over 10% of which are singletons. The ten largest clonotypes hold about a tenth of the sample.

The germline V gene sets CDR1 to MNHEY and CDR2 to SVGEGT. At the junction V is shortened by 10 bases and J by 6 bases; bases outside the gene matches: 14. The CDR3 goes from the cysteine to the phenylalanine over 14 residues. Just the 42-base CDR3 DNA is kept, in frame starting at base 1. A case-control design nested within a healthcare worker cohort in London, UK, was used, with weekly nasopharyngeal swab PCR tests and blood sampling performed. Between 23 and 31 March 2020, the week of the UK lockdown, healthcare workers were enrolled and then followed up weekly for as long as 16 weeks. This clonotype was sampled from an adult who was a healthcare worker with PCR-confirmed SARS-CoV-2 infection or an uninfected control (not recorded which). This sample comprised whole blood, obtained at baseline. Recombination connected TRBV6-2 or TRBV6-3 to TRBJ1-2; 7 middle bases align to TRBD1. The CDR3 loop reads CATGYYRGNNGYTF. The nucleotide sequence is TGTGCCACCGGATACTACAGGGGTAATAATGGCTACACCTTC.